This entry concerns a single TCR beta chain. This sample is drawn from a study of blood T cell repertoires in COVID-19. Turning to the study itself: T cells, B-cell-depleted T cells, or PBMCs supplied cDNA or gDNA.

Deletions cut 1 base from V and 1 base from J, with 5 bases between. Germline V gene data show CDR1 as SGHRS and CDR2 as YFSETQ. The CDR3 is made up of 13 amino acids. Only in-frame clones appear in the TCRdb table, and some are missing; sequencing was by immunoSEQ multiplex PCR. The sample yields approximately 18,000 clones, roughly 86% seen once. This receptor was taken from a human donor in a cohort sampled during active COVID-19. This chain connects TRBV5-1 to TRBJ1-2; the D is unclear. The source material was peripheral blood. The CDR3 nucleotides read TGCGCCAGCAGCTTGAACAATAACTATGGCTACACCTTC. Its protein is CASSLNNNYGYTF.